Listed here are 5 T cell receptor beta chains from one sample, sequenced in a study of somatic mutations in cytotoxic T cells in rheumatoid arthritis (dated 2017 in TCRdb). The library was generated by the immunoSEQ multiplex PCR assay. TCRdb retrieved this table from immuneACCESS and kept in-frame rearrangements only. Not all clones are present; in checked studies, unresolved V genes account for under half, and no reason is known for the remainder. The table for this sample lists roughly 17,000 clones; over 80% of them were counted only once. Around 10% of the sample comes from the top ten. The material sequenced was CD8+ T cells sorted from blood. The origin of the receptors is an adult with rheumatoid arthritis.

The V and J genes are TRBV7-9 and TRBJ1-5; a possible D gene is TRBD1 (6 bases). Trimming took 5 bases from V and 9 from J, leaving 8 bases between them. This CDR3 is built from 11 residues. Germline V gene lookup returns CDR1 SEHNR and CDR2 FQNEAQ (reference sequence). The CDR3 DNA is TGTGCCAGCAGCAGGGGGGGGCCCCAGCATTTT. The encoded protein is CASSRGGPQHF.

This rearrangement joins TRBV9 to TRBJ1-4; the D is unclear. Trimming took 4 bases from V and 0 from J, leaving 13 bases between them. Germline V gene lookup returns CDR1 SGDLS and CDR2 YYNGEE. CDR3 length equals 16 residues. The CDR3 DNA follows: TGTGCCAGCAGCCACGCCCGGGTTGCAACTAATGAAAAACTGTTTTTT. Its protein is CASSHARVATNEKLFF.

The chain carries TRBV6-1 and TRBJ2-7; D may correspond to TRBD1 or TRBD2 (5 bases each). The CDR3 is made up of 15 amino acids. The V gene's germline CDR1 is MNHNS and CDR2 SASEGT. The germline V and J ends were trimmed by 2 bases and 0 bases, with 11 bases remaining between them. CDR3: CASSERWGSSYEQYF. Written as DNA, the CDR3 is TGTGCCAGCAGTGAAAGATGGGGGAGCTCCTACGAGCAGTACTTC.

This clone has only a few counts. The chain uses TRBV12-5 and TRBJ1-2; 9 bases map to TRBD1. Unmatched junction bases numbered 7, after V lost 0 bases and J lost 5 bases. Germline V CDR1 and CDR2: LGHNT, FRNRAP. The CDR3 contains 16 residues. DNA for the CDR3: TGTGCTAGTGGTTTGGTAGACGGGACAGGGAGTTATGGCTACACCTTC. It is translated as CASGLVDGTGSYGYTF. The variable domain in full, completed from reference TRBV12-5 and TRBJ1-2, reads DARVTQTPRHKVTEMGQEVTMRCQPILGHNTVFWYRQTMMQGLELLAYFRNRAPLDDSGMPKDRFSAEMPDATLATLKIQPSEPRDSAVYFCASGLVDGTGSYGYTFGSGTRLTVV.

The V gene is TRBV4-1, the J gene TRBJ2-5, with D possibly TRBD2 on 6 matching bases. The J call may be faulty, since TRBJ2-7 better matches the DNA end. Germline V CDR1 and CDR2: MGHRA, YSYEKL. The CDR3 contains 15 residues. In DNA, the CDR3 is TGCGCCAGCAGCCAAAGCGCGGGGAACTCCTACGAGCAGTACTTC. Protein product: CASSQSAGNSYEQYF.